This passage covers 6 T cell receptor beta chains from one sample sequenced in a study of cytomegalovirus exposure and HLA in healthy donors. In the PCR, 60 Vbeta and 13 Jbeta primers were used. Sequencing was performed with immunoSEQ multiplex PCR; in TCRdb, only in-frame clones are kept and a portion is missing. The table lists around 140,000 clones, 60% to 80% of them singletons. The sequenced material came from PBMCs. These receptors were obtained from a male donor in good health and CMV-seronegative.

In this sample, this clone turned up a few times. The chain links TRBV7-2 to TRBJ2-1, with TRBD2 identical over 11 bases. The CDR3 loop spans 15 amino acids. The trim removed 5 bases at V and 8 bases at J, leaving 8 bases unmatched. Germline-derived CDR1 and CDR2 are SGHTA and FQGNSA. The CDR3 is CASSTTSGGSDEQFF. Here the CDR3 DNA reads TGTGCCAGCAGCACAACTAGCGGGGGCTCCGATGAGCAGTTCTTC.

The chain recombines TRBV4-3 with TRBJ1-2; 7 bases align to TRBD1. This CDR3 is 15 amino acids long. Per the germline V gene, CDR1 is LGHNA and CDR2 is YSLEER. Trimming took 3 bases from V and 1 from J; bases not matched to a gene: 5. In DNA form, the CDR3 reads TGCGCCAGCAGCCATGACAGGGATTTTAACTATGGCTACACCTTC. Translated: CASSHDRDFNYGYTF.

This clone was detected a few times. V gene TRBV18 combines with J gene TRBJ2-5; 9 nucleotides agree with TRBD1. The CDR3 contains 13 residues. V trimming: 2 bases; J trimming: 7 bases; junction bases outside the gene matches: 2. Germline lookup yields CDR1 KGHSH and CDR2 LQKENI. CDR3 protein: CASSPDRGATQYF. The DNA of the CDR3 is TGTGCCAGCTCACCAGACAGGGGGGCGACCCAGTACTTC.

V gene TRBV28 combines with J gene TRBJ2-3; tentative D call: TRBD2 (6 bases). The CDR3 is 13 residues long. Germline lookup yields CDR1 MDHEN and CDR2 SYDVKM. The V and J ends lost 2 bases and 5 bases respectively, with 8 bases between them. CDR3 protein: CASSLGRGDTQYF. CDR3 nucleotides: TGTGCCAGCAGTTTAGGGCGGGGAGATACGCAGTATTTT.

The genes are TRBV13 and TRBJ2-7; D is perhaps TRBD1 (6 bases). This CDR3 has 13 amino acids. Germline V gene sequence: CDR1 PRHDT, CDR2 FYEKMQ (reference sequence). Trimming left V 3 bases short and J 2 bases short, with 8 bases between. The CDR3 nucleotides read TGTGCCAGCAGCTTGACAGGAACCTACGAGCAGTACTTC. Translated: CASSLTGTYEQYF.

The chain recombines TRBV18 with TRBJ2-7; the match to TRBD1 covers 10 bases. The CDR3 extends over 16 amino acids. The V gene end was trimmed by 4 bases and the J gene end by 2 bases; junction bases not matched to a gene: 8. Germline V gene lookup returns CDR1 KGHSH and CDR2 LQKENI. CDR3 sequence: CASSQLRDRGAYEQYF. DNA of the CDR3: TGTGCCAGCTCACAGCTCCGGGACAGGGGAGCCTACGAGCAGTACTTC.